The 2 T cell receptor beta chains below all came from one sample that was sequenced in a study of blood T cell repertoires in COVID-19. Sequencing was performed with immunoSEQ multiplex PCR; in TCRdb, only in-frame clones are kept and a portion is missing. The sample carries approximately 280,000 clones, roughly 90% recorded once. The specimen sequenced was peripheral blood. All receptors derive from a man in his forties or fifties with acute or convalescent COVID-19.

The DNA of the CDR3 is TGTGCCTGGACCCTGGGGGAGGGAGTATCCTACAATGAGCAGTTCTTC. Its translation: CAWTLGEGVSYNEQFF. The chain carries TRBV30 and TRBJ2-1; 7 nucleotides match TRBD2. The V and J ends lost 4 bases and 1 base, in that order; junction bases with no gene match: 10. The CDR3 is 16 amino acids. Germline CDR1 reads GTSNPN; CDR2 reads SVGIG (reference sequence).

The V and J genes are TRBV21-1 and TRBJ1-6. TRBV21-1 is listed as a pseudogene. This CDR3 has 15 amino acids. The CDR3 bases are TGTGCCAGCAGCTCGAAGGGACTCGGAAATTCACCCCTCCACTTT. Translation: CASSSKGLGNSPLHF.